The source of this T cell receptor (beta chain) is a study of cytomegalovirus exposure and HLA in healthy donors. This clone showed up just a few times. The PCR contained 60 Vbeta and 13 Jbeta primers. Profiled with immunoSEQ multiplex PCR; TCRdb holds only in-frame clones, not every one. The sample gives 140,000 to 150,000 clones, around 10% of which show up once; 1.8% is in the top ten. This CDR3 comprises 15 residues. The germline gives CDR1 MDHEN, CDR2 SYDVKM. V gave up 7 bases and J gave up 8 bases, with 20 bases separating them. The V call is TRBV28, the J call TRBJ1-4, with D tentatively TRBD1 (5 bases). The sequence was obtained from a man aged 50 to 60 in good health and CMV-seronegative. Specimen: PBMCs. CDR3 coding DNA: TGTGCCAGCACCCAAGCGGGGCAGGGTTGGGAAAAACTGTTTTTT. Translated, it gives CASTQAGQGWEKLFF.